This T cell receptor beta chain was sequenced for a study of OX40 agonist ivuxolimab in advanced cancers. In the study overall: Ivuxolimab was a fully human IgG2 agonistic monoclonal antibody targeting the costimulatory receptor OX40 (CD134). Intravenous ivuxolimab was administered to patients every 2 weeks at six dose levels: 0.01, 0.1, 0.3, 1.5, 3 and 10 mg/kg. Among the approximately 50 dose-escalation patients, around 20 had hepatocellular carcinoma, 15 or so melanoma, 9 renal cell carcinoma and 9 head and neck cancer. In the dose-escalation cohort, roughly 80% of patients were male, and the mean age was around 60 years, with a range of about 23 to 85. Prior anti-PD-1, anti-PD-L1 or anti-CTLA-4 therapy was permitted, and 35% to 40% of dose-escalation patients had received checkpoint inhibitors. Three dose-escalation patients achieved partial responses, one with hepatocellular carcinoma and two with cutaneous melanoma. Peripheral TCRbeta sequencing was intended to test whether TCR sequence diversity was altered and clonal T-cell expansion was caused by ivuxolimab. The paper reports the monotherapy dose-escalation portion (N of about 50 patients) of the phase I ivuxolimab trial. The full study reports these points: On average, CD8+ T cells showed more expanded clones than CD4+ T cells after ivuxolimab. At doses from 0.1 to 3.0 mg/kg, clonal expansion was seen in both CD4+ and CD8+ blood T cells between baseline and week 6. In partial responders in the 0.1-3.0 mg/kg groups, normalized peripheral clonal expansion was found to be among the lowest, especially among CD8+ T cells. Antigen specificity was not determined for the clonally expanded peripheral T cells. Low levels of normalized T-cell clonal expansion were also seen in some nonresponding patients.

This clone was detected once. Which antigen it targets is not known. Qualities for individual bases were not recorded, and no much larger clone is one base off. Patients with a history of autoimmune disease or receiving systemic immunosuppression were excluded from the trial. Peripheral blood for TCR sequencing was collected from all dose cohorts at baseline, on cycle 4 day 1, and on cycle 7 day 1. Samples came from an open-label, multicenter, first-in-human phase I dose-escalation trial of ivuxolimab. Adults with locally advanced or metastatic melanoma, renal cell, hepatocellular, or head and neck squamous cell carcinoma were enrolled in the trial. Before TCR sequencing, CD4+ and CD8+ T cells were separately sorted from peripheral blood. For sequencing of the TCRbeta CDR3 region, genomic DNA was extracted from the sorted cells. TCRbeta CDR3 regions were sequenced using the immunoSEQ Assay. TCRdb holds this immuneACCESS table with in-frame rearrangements only. Some clones are missing; in checked studies, unresolved V genes explain under half, and the rest has no known cause. The sample profile shows 70,000 to 80,000 clones; roughly 81% of them were found once. The ten largest clones represent roughly 16% of the sample.

The sample in question was CD4+ or CD8+ T cells sorted from blood, obtained in a trial of the OX40 agonist ivuxolimab. The sequence came from an adult with an advanced solid tumor such as melanoma, head and neck, liver or kidney cancer.

The CDR3 amino acid sequence is: CASSLVGTNSGNTIYF. The sequence in DNA is TGTGCCAGCAGCTTAGTCGGCACTAACTCTGGAAACACCATATATTTT. The chain was built from TRBV7-2 and TRBJ1-3; the D gene remains uncertain. The CDR3, from cysteine to phenylalanine, totals 16 residues. Solely the CDR3 DNA is kept, with 48 bases framed from the first base. CDR1 and CDR2 were assigned from the germline V gene as SGHTA and FQGNSA. V and J are truncated by 1 base and 0 bases respectively, leaving an intervening sequence of 10 bases.